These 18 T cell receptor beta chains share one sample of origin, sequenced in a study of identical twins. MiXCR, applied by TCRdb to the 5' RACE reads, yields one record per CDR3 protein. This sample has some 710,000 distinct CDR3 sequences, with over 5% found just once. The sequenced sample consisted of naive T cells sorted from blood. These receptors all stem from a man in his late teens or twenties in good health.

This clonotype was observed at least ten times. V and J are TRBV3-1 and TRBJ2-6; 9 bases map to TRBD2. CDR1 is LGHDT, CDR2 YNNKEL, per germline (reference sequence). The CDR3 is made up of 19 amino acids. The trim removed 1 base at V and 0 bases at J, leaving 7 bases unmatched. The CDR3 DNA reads TGTGCCAGCAGCCAAGTATTCCTAGCGGGAAGCTCTGGGGCCAACGTCCTGACTTTC. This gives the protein CASSQVFLAGSSGANVLTF.

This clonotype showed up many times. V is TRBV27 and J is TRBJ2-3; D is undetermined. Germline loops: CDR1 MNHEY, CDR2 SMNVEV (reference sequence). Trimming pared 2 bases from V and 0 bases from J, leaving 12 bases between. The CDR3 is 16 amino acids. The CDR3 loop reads CASSLRLTASTDTQYF. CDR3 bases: TGTGCCAGCAGTTTAAGGCTGACGGCTAGCACAGATACGCAGTATTTT.

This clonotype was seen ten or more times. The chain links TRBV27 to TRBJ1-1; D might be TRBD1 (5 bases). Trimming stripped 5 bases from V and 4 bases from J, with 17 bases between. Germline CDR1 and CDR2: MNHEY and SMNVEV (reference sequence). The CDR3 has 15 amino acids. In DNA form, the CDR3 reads TGTGCCAGCAGTGTTGCGGGGGGATGGAGCACTGAAGCTTTCTTT. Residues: CASSVAGGWSTEAFF.

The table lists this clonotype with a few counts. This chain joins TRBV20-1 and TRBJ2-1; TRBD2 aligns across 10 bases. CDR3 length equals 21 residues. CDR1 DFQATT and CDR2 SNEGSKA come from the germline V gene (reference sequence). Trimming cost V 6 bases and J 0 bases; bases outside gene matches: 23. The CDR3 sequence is CSAPSGLARKAPRSSYNEQFF. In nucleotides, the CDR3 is TGCAGTGCCCCTTCGGGACTAGCGAGAAAAGCGCCGCGGAGCTCCTACAATGAGCAGTTCTTC.

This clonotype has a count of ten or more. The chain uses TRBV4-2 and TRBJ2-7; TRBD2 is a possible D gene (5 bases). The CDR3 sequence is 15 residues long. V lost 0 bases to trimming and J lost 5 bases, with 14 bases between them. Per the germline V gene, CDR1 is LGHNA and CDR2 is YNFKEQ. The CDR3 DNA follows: TGTGCCAGCAGCCAAGATCCGGTTCGGGGAAACGAGCAGTACTTC. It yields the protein CASSQDPVRGNEQYF.

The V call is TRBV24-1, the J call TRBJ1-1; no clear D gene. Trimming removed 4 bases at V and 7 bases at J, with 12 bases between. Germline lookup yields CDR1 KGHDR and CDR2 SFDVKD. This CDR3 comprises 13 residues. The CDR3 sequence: CATSDPVVLEAFF. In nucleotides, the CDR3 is TGTGCCACCAGTGACCCTGTAGTCCTTGAAGCTTTCTTT.

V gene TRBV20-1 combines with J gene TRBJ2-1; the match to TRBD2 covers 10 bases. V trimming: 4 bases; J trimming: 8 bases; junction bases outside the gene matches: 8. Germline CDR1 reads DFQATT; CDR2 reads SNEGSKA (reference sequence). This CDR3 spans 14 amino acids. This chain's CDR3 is CSATTSGIGHEQFF. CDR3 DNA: TGCAGTGCTACAACTAGCGGGATAGGCCATGAGCAGTTCTTC.

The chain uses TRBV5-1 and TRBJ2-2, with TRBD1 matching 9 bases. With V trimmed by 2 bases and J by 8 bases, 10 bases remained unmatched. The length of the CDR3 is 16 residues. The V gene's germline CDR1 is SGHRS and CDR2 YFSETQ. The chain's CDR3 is CASSFDGQGITGELFF. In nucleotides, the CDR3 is TGCGCCAGCAGCTTTGATGGACAGGGGATTACTGGGGAGCTGTTTTTT.

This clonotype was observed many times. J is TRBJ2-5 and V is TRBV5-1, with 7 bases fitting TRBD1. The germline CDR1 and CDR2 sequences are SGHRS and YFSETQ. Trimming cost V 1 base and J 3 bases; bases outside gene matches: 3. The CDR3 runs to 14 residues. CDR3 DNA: TGCGCCAGCAGCTTGTCAGGGGGTAAAGAGACCCAGTACTTC. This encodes CASSLSGGKETQYF. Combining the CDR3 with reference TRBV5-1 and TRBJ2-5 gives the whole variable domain KAGVTQTPRYLIKTRGQQVTLSCSPISGHRSVSWYQQTPGQGLQFLFEYFSETQRNKGNFPGRFSGRQFSNSRSEMNVSTLELGDSALYLCASSLSGGKETQYFGPGTRLLVL.

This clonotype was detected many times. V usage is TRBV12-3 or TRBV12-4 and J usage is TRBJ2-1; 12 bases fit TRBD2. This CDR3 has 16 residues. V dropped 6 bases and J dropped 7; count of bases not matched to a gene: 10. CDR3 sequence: CASRWLAGGLTNEQFF. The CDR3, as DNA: TGTGCCAGCAGATGGCTAGCGGGAGGGCTCACTAATGAGCAGTTCTTC.

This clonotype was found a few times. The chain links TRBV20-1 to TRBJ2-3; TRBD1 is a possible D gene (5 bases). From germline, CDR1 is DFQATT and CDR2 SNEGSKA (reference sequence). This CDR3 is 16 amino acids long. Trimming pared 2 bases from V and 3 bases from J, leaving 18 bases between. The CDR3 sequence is CSARSGFRVETDTQYF. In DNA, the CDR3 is TGCAGTGCTAGATCAGGGTTCCGGGTTGAAACAGATACGCAGTATTTT.

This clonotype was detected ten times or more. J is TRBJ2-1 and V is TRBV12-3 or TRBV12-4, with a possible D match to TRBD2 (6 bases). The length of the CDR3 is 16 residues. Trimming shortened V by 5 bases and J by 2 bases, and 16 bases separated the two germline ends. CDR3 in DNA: TGTGCCAGCAGTCAAAGCGGGCTTAAAACCTACAATGAGCAGTTCTTC. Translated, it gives CASSQSGLKTYNEQFF.

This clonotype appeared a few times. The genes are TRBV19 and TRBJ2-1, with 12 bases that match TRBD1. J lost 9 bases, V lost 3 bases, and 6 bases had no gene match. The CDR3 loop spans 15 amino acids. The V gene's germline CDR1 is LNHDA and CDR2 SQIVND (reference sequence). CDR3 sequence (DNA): TGTGCCAGTAGTATCCCGGGACAGGGGGCCGGTGAGCAGTTCTTC. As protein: CASSIPGQGAGEQFF. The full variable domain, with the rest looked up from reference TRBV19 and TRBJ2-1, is DGGITQSPKYLFRKEGQNVTLSCEQNLNHDAMYWYRQDPGQGLRLIYYSQIVNDFQKGDIAEGYSVSREKKESFPLTVTSAQKNPTAFYLCASSIPGQGAGEQFFGPGTRLTVL.

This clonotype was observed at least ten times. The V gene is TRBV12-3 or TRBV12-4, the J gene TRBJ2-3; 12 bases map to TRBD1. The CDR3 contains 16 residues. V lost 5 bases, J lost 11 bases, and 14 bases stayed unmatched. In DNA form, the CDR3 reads TGTGCCAGCAGTGACTATCCGGGACAGGGGGCGCGTAGGCAGTATTTT. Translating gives CASSDYPGQGARRQYF.

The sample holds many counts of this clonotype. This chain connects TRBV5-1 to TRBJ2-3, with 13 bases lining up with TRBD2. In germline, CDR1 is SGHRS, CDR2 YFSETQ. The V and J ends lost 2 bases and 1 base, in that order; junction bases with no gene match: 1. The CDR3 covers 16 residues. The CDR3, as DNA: TGCGCCAGCAGCTTCGGACTAGCGGGGGGCACAGATACGCAGTATTTT. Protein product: CASSFGLAGGTDTQYF.

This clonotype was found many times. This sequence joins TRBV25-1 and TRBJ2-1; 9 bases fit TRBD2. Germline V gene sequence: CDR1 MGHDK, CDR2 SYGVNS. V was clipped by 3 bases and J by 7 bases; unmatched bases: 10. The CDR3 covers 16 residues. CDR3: CASSDQTSGLGNEQFF. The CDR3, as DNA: TGTGCCAGCAGTGACCAGACTAGCGGCCTTGGAAATGAGCAGTTCTTC.

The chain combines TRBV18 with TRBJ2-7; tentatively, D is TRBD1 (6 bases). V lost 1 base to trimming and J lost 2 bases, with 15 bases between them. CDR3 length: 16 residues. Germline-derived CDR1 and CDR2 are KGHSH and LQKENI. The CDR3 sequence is CASSPHSGTPTYEQYV. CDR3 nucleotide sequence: TGTGCCAGCTCACCACACTCCGGGACACCAACCTACGAGCAGTACGTC.

CDR3 DNA: TGCAGTGCGACCGGGGGGAATGAAAAACTGTTTTTT. Its translation is CSATGGNEKLFF. The V call is TRBV20-1, the J call TRBJ1-4, with D tentatively TRBD1 (5 bases). CDR1 and CDR2 (germline): DFQATT, SNEGSKA (reference sequence). The CDR3 length is 12 residues. Trimming stripped 6 bases from V and 5 bases from J, with 10 bases between.